The source of this T cell receptor (beta chain) is a study of control samples from healthy donors and cancer patients. Sequencing was performed with immunoSEQ multiplex PCR; in TCRdb, only in-frame clones are kept and a portion is missing. The profile shows over 150,000 clones, under 95% of them singletons. Germline V gene data show CDR1 as MDHEN and CDR2 as SYDVKM. The CDR3 loop spans 13 amino acids. V was clipped by 7 bases and J by 7 bases, with 14 bases between them. V and J are TRBV28 and TRBJ2-1; tentatively, D is TRBD2 (6 bases). The sequenced sample consisted of blood. This clonotype was obtained from a woman aged 18-30 years in good health. Here the CDR3 reads CASTRRGGNEQFF. In DNA form, the CDR3 reads TGTGCCAGCACCCGGAGGGGCGGGAATGAGCAGTTCTTC. The full variable domain, in which reference TRBV28 and TRBJ2-1 provide the parts outside the CDR3, is DVKVTQSSRYLVKRTGEKVFLECVQDMDHENMFWYRQDPGLGLRLIYFSYDVKMKEKGDIPEGYSVSREKKERFSLILESASTNQTSMYLCASTRRGGNEQFFGPGTRLTVL.